The subject of this entry is one TCR beta chain. Its antigen is currently unknown. The data were obtained in a study of cytomegalovirus exposure and HLA in healthy donors. Study-level information: An earlier analysis identified more than 90 million unique TCR beta sequences in 150 million to 200 million T cells. General study points: Being productive about 87% or about 30% of the time was typical of most TCR beta V segments in an earlier analysis.

Germline CDR1 SGHNT, CDR2 YENEEA. Trimming pared 0 bases from V and 3 bases from J, leaving 13 bases between. There are 16 residues in the CDR3. Both 60 Vbeta primers and 13 Jbeta primers went into the PCR. Clones were sequenced by immunoSEQ multiplex PCR, and TCRdb holds only the in-frame ones, with some missing. The sample holds around 230,000 clones, approximately 78% seen once. This chain uses TRBV11-3 with TRBJ2-3; D might be TRBD2 (7 bases). The sequence was obtained from a boy between 10 and 17 years old in good health and CMV-seronegative. Material: PBMCs. CDR3 in amino acids: CASSLDGGAWTDTQYF. As DNA, the CDR3 is TGTGCCAGCAGCTTAGATGGGGGGGCGTGGACAGATACGCAGTATTTT.